A single sample is the source of the 17 T cell receptor beta chains below, sequenced in a study of post-analysis software for immune sequencing data. General study results and limits: Five or six TRBV segments, TRBV5-6, TRBV5-1 and TRBV20-1 among them, were found more frequent in patients than controls.

Their specific antigens are unknown. Prepared libraries of TCR beta cDNA carried unique molecular identifiers. In TCRdb, the PCR reads were re-called with MiXCR into one record per CDR3 protein. Of 600,000 to 750,000 distinct CDR3 sequences in the sample, about 60% were seen once. Sequenced input: blood. These receptors all come from a girl aged 2 to 10 with multiple sclerosis.

The rearrangement links TRBV12-3 or TRBV12-4 to TRBJ2-4; 8 bases fit TRBD1. There are 13 residues in the CDR3. Losses at the gene ends were 8 bases for V and 6 bases for J; bases not matched to a gene: 6. The CDR3 coding sequence is TGTGCCAGCTGCAGAGGACAGGGAAACATTCAGTACTTC. Amino acid sequence: CASCRGQGNIQYF.

The genes are TRBV5-1 and TRBJ2-3; D may be TRBD2 (5 bases). Germline-derived CDR1 and CDR2 are SGHRS and YFSETQ. The CDR3 sequence is 14 residues long. Between the trimmed V and J ends, which lost 0 bases and 5 bases, there was a span of 10 bases. The CDR3 DNA reads as TGCGCCAGCAGCTTGGGGAGGTGGCTAGATACGCAGTATTTT. It codes for CASSLGRWLDTQYF. Variable domain in full (rest from reference TRBV5-1 and TRBJ2-3): KAGVTQTPRYLIKTRGQQVTLSCSPISGHRSVSWYQQTPGQGLQFLFEYFSETQRNKGNFPGRFSGRQFSNSRSEMNVSTLELGDSALYLCASSLGRWLDTQYFGPGTRLTVL.

The V gene is TRBV12-3 or TRBV12-4, the J gene TRBJ1-1; D is unclear. The CDR3 covers 14 residues. Deletions cut 5 bases from V and 1 base from J, with 11 bases between. Written as DNA, the CDR3 is TGTGCCAGCAGTCGGTGGGCAGGGAACACTGAAGCTTTCTTT. It is translated as CASSRWAGNTEAFF.

Comments on this clonotype: Because it lacks the conserved phenylalanine or tryptophan at the end, this CDR3 is likely a read error. This chain joins TRBV12-3 or TRBV12-4 and TRBJ1-5; no firm D call. Trimming took 0 bases from V and 4 from J, leaving 10 bases between them. This CDR3 has 15 residues. The CDR3 region is CASSLAGVGNQPQHV. The CDR3 coding sequence is TGTGCCAGCAGTTTAGCCGGGGTTGGGAATCAGCCCCAGCATGTT.

This clonotype is a singleton in its sample. The chain joins TRBV20-1 to TRBJ2-3, with 8 bases that match TRBD2. The CDR3 runs to 14 residues. Germline V gives CDR1 DFQATT, CDR2 SNEGSKA (reference sequence). The ends lost 5 bases at V and 3 bases at J; junction bases unmatched: 7. In DNA form, the CDR3 reads TGCAGTGCTGCTACTAGCGGCGGGACAGATACGCAGTATTTT. Its translation is CSAATSGGTDTQYF.

This clonotype was observed once. This sequence joins TRBV7-2 and TRBJ2-5; 7 nucleotides line up with TRBD2. The DNA end lines up better with TRBJ2-7; the J call may be wrong. The CDR3 totals 14 residues. Germline V gives CDR1 SGHTA, CDR2 FQGNSA. DNA of the CDR3: TGTGCCAGCAGCTTAAAGGTTTCGGGGGGCGAGCAGTACTTC. This gives the protein CASSLKVSGGEQYF.

At least ten counts were recorded for this clonotype. The chain couples TRBV6-5 to TRBJ2-3, with 7 bases fitting TRBD1. Germline V gene data show CDR1 as MNHEY and CDR2 as SVGAGI. After removal of 6 bases from V and 6 bases from J, the junction contained 9 bases not matched to a gene. This CDR3 spans 14 amino acids. CDR3 DNA sequence: TGTGCCAGCAGCTCCCGACAGGGAACCGATACGCAGTATTTT. As protein: CASSSRQGTDTQYF.

This clonotype has just a few counts. The genes are TRBV6-5 and TRBJ1-2; the match to TRBD1 covers 7 bases. V gave up 2 bases and J gave up 3 bases; unmatched junction bases: 0. Germline assignment: CDR1 MNHEY and CDR2 SVGAGI. This CDR3 has 13 amino acids. The CDR3 spells CASSYGQDYGYTF. In nucleotides, the CDR3 is TGTGCCAGCAGTTACGGACAGGACTATGGCTACACCTTC.

The chain recombines TRBV21-1 with TRBJ1-5; the tabulated D call, TRBD1, remains unverified against the DNA. TRBV21-1 corresponds to a pseudogene. This CDR3 comprises 15 residues. CDR3 sequence reads: CASSSKTGSNQPQHF. CDR3 sequence (DNA): TGTGCCAGCAGCTCCAAGACAGGCTCAAATCAGCCCCAGCATTTT.

This clonotype has only one observation. The chain couples TRBV11-2 to TRBJ2-5; 7 bases map to TRBD2. This CDR3 is built from 15 residues. V lost 5 bases, J lost 5 bases, and 11 bases stayed unmatched. Germline lookup yields CDR1 SGHAT and CDR2 FQNNGV. The CDR3 nucleotides are TGTGCCAGCAGCGTCGGGACTACGTTGAGCGAGACCCAGTACTTC. Its protein product is CASSVGTTLSETQYF.

Only a few counts were recorded for this clonotype. This chain links TRBV4-3 with TRBJ1-2; D ambiguous. This CDR3 region has 13 residues. V lost 0 bases to trimming and J lost 3 bases, with 5 bases between them. CDR1 and CDR2 (germline): LGHNA, YSLEER. For the CDR3, the DNA is TGCGCCAGCAGCCAAGAGGGCGACTATGGCTACACCTTC. Protein: CASSQEGDYGYTF.

This chain joins TRBV5-1 and TRBJ2-1, with 12 bases fitting TRBD2. Germline CDR1 is SGHRS and CDR2 is YFSETQ. This CDR3 comprises 16 residues. Trimming cost V 4 bases and J 6 bases; bases outside gene matches: 8. In DNA, the CDR3 is TGCGCCAGCAGCCTCCCGGGACTAGCGGGTGTCAATGAGCAGTTCTTC. Translating gives CASSLPGLAGVNEQFF. The entire variable domain, with the rest obtained from reference TRBV5-1 and TRBJ2-1, is as follows: KAGVTQTPRYLIKTRGQQVTLSCSPISGHRSVSWYQQTPGQGLQFLFEYFSETQRNKGNFPGRFSGRQFSNSRSEMNVSTLELGDSALYLCASSLPGLAGVNEQFFGPGTRLTVL.

This clonotype came up a few times. CDR3 sequence (DNA): TGTGCCAGCAGCCATAGCCCGACTAGCGGGAGTGATGAGCAGTTCTTC. Its protein is CASSHSPTSGSDEQFF. This sequence joins TRBV11-2 and TRBJ2-1, with TRBD2 matching over 12 bases. CDR1 is SGHAT and CDR2 is FQNNGV in the germline V gene. J gave up 8 bases and V 5 bases, and 10 bases lay outside the gene matches. The CDR3 runs to 16 residues.

The chain combines TRBV12-3 or TRBV12-4 with TRBJ2-2; unclear D gene. This CDR3 has 16 residues. V was pared by 2 bases and J by 4 bases, with 14 bases between. The CDR3 protein is CASSLNWPFSTGELFF. CDR3 bases: TGTGCCAGCAGTTTAAACTGGCCCTTTTCCACCGGGGAGCTGTTTTTT.

This rearrangement joins TRBV5-6 to TRBJ2-1; TRBD2 aligns across 12 bases. This CDR3 has 15 amino acids. V shed 0 bases, J shed 10 bases, and the junction held 5 bases outside the gene matches. Germline CDR1 is SGHDT and CDR2 is YYEEEE. As DNA, the CDR3 is TGTGCCAGCAGCTTGGCTCTAGCGGGAGGGGAAGAGCAGTTCTTC. It specifies CASSLALAGGEEQFF.

The rearrangement uses TRBV2 and TRBJ2-1, with TRBD2 as a possible D gene (6 bases). Trimming stripped 5 bases from V and 5 bases from J, with 13 bases between. The CDR3 runs 14 residues. The germline CDR1 and CDR2 sequences are SNHLY and FYNNEI. CDR3 DNA sequence: TGTGCCAGCAGTAACACTAGCCCCCACAATGAGCAGTTCTTC. This gives the protein CASSNTSPHNEQFF.

This clonotype was detected a few times. The V and J genes are TRBV13 and TRBJ2-5; 7 nucleotides match TRBD2. CDR3 length: 13 residues. CDR1 is PRHDT and CDR2 is FYEKMQ in the germline V gene (reference sequence). V shed 6 bases, J shed 3 bases, and the junction held 4 bases outside the gene matches. The CDR3 sequence: CASSTSAKETQYF. In nucleotides, the CDR3 is TGTGCCAGCAGTACTAGCGCGAAAGAGACCCAGTACTTC.